The 10 T cell receptor beta chains below come from one sample, sequenced in a study of shared clonotypes between healthy human individuals. Assay used: immunoSEQ multiplex PCR; TCRdb lists only in-frame clones, some missing. The sample includes millions of clones, 90% to 95% of them seen just once. Input material: naive CD4+ T cells from PBMCs. Subset indicated: CD45RA+ positively selected. The receptors derive from a man younger than 35 in good health. Some clones in this sample may be carry-over from other donors' samples.

The V gene is TRBV7-9, the J gene TRBJ2-2, with a possible D match to TRBD2 (6 bases). The V end was cut by 0 bases, the J end by 6 bases, with 11 bases between. Per germline, CDR1 SEHNR and CDR2 FQNEAQ (reference sequence). This CDR3 region has 15 residues. CDR3 amino acids: CASSLAGSVSGELFF. The CDR3 DNA sequence: TGTGCCAGCAGCTTAGCCGGGAGTGTCTCCGGGGAGCTGTTTTTT.

The V and J genes are TRBV5-4 and TRBJ2-3, with D tentatively TRBD2 (5 bases). The CDR3 extends over 14 amino acids. V was shortened by 0 bases and J by 6 bases, with 11 bases between the two germline ends. In germline, CDR1 is SGHNT, CDR2 YYREEE (reference sequence). CDR3 loop: CASSLDPPGDTQYF. The CDR3 DNA follows: TGTGCCAGCAGCTTGGATCCCCCGGGGGATACGCAGTATTTT. The full variable domain, its missing parts supplied by reference TRBV5-4 and TRBJ2-3, is ETGVTQSPTHLIKTRGQQVTLRCSSQSGHNTVSWYQQALGQGPQFIFQYYREEENGRGNFPPRFSGLQFPNYSSELNVNALELDDSALYLCASSLDPPGDTQYFGPGTRLTVL.

The chain links TRBV23-1 to TRBJ1-5, with 7 bases lining up with TRBD1. TRBV23-1 is labeled an ORF, and its function is uncertain. V trimming: 4 bases; J trimming: 8 bases; junction bases outside the gene matches: 5. The CDR3 spans 13 residues. As DNA, the CDR3 is TGCGCCAGCAGTCCACAGGGGATGGAGCCCCAGCATTTT. It encodes CASSPQGMEPQHF.

The J gene is TRBJ1-5, the V gene TRBV7-2, with D unclear. Between the trimmed V and J ends, which lost 3 bases and 0 bases, there was a span of 12 bases. From germline, CDR1 is SGHTA and CDR2 FQGNSA. The CDR3 contains 16 residues. CDR3 protein: CASSFQAPYSNQPQHF. CDR3 nucleotide sequence: TGTGCCAGCAGCTTTCAGGCTCCCTATAGCAATCAGCCCCAGCATTTT.

V usage is TRBV5-1 and J usage is TRBJ2-1; 10 bases map to TRBD2. Trimming took 7 bases from V and 0 from J; bases not matched to a gene: 7. CDR3 length equals 16 residues. CDR1 and CDR2 (germline): SGHRS, YFSETQ. The chain's CDR3 is CASGLIAGGSYNEQFF. CDR3 nucleotide sequence: TGCGCCAGCGGACTCATAGCGGGAGGCTCCTACAATGAGCAGTTCTTC.

In its sample, this clone was seen a few times. The CDR3 DNA follows: TGCGCCAGCAGGGTGAACACTGAAGCTTTCTTT. Its protein product is CASRVNTEAFF. The rearrangement links TRBV5-1 to TRBJ1-1; the D is unclear. Trimming cost V 5 bases and J 0 bases, with 2 bases left between them. Germline V gene data show CDR1 as SGHRS and CDR2 as YFSETQ. This CDR3 is built from 11 residues.

CDR3 DNA sequence: TGTGCCAGCAGCCCTAGTGGCGGGTTGGGCGGCTACACCTTC. It encodes CASSPSGGLGGYTF. The rearrangement joins TRBV7-9 to TRBJ1-2; the D is unclear. Deletions cut 5 bases from V and 8 bases from J, with 18 bases between. In germline, CDR1 is SEHNR, CDR2 FQNEAQ (reference sequence). The CDR3 loop spans 14 amino acids.

The J gene is TRBJ2-5, the V gene TRBV2; TRBD2 matches at 12 bases. The CDR3 runs to 15 residues. V gave up 8 bases and J gave up 7 bases; unmatched junction bases: 11. Germline assignment: CDR1 SNHLY and CDR2 FYNNEI. The CDR3 DNA is TGTGCCAGCGGGCTGAGGACTAGCGGGATGGGGACCCAGTACTTC. This translates into CASGLRTSGMGTQYF.

The chain couples TRBV7-9 to TRBJ2-1, with 7 bases matching TRBD2. The germline CDR1 and CDR2 sequences are SEHNR and FQNEAQ (reference sequence). V shed 1 base, J shed 0 bases, and the junction held 9 bases outside the gene matches. The CDR3 extends over 18 amino acids. The CDR3 is CASSLGKSGASSYNEQFF. The CDR3 nucleotides read TGTGCCAGCAGCTTAGGTAAAAGCGGGGCAAGCTCCTACAATGAGCAGTTCTTC.

The V gene is TRBV7-2, the J gene TRBJ2-1, with 11 bases matching TRBD2. The V gene's germline CDR1 is SGHTA and CDR2 FQGNSA. V lost 5 bases, J lost 6 bases, and 9 bases stayed unmatched. This CDR3 has 16 residues. DNA for the CDR3: TGTGCCAGCAGCCTAACCGGGACTAGCGGAACCAATGAGCAGTTCTTC. Its translation is CASSLTGTSGTNEQFF.